The next 29 T cell receptor beta chains were all read from a single sample in a study of cytomegalovirus exposure and HLA in healthy donors. It was with 60 Vbeta and 13 Jbeta primers that the PCR ran. TCRdb's table, derived via immunoSEQ multiplex PCR, lists solely in-frame clones and lacks some. This sample has 140,000 or so clones, with around four fifths found just once. Sequencing input: PBMCs. The receptors were sampled from a male donor in good health and CMV-seronegative.

This clone was seen a single time. This chain links TRBV28 with TRBJ1-2, with 7 bases matching TRBD1. The CDR3 extends over 14 amino acids. The V segment lost 6 bases and the J segment 8 bases; nucleotides outside the gene matches: 12. Germline CDR1 MDHEN, CDR2 SYDVKM. CDR3: CASRPAEGARGYTF. Here the CDR3 DNA reads TGTGCCAGCAGACCGGCCGAGGGGGCGCGAGGCTACACCTTC.

V usage is TRBV7-2 and J usage is TRBJ2-3, with TRBD2 as a possible D gene (6 bases). CDR3 length equals 16 residues. Between the trimmed V and J ends, which lost 2 bases and 4 bases, there was a span of 16 bases. The germline gives CDR1 SGHTA, CDR2 FQGNSA. The CDR3 DNA is TGTGCCAGCAGCTTATGGGGAGGCGGACTCGCAGATACGCAGTATTTT. Translated: CASSLWGGGLADTQYF.

The chain couples TRBV11-3 to TRBJ2-1; TRBD2 agrees at 13 bases. Trimming removed 4 bases from V and 8 bases from J; junction bases left unmatched: 5. Germline CDR1 SGHNT, CDR2 YENEEA. The CDR3 is made up of 15 amino acids. CDR3 protein: CASSSRTSGSYEQFF. In DNA, the CDR3 is TGTGCCAGCAGCTCTCGGACTAGCGGGAGTTATGAGCAGTTCTTC.

The chain links TRBV11-3 to TRBJ2-1; D perhaps matches TRBD1 (5 bases). Trimming took off 5 bases at V and 0 bases at J, with 14 bases between the two ends. CDR1 is SGHNT, CDR2 YENEEA, per germline. This CDR3 has 16 residues. This CDR3 is CASSRGGRSSYNEQFF. CDR3 DNA sequence: TGTGCCAGCAGCAGGGGTGGTCGGAGCTCCTACAATGAGCAGTTCTTC.

J is TRBJ2-1 and V is TRBV4-1; possible D gene TRBD2, 5 bases. Germline V gene sequence: CDR1 MGHRA, CDR2 YSYEKL. The V and J ends lost 3 bases and 10 bases respectively, with 16 bases between them. This CDR3 has 14 amino acids. This chain's CDR3 is CASSQAGPRSEQFF. The CDR3 coding sequence is TGCGCCAGCAGCCAGGCGGGCCCTCGCTCAGAGCAGTTCTTC.

The rearrangement joins TRBV7-2 to TRBJ1-1; 9 bases match TRBD1. V shed 2 bases and J 4 bases; nucleotides not matched to a gene: 2. The germline CDR1 and CDR2 sequences are SGHTA and FQGNSA. The CDR3 covers 14 residues. Written as DNA, the CDR3 is TGTGCCAGCAGCTTATACAGGGGGCCCACTGAAGCTTTCTTT. This gives the protein CASSLYRGPTEAFF.

The chain is built from TRBV20-1 and TRBJ2-7; maybe TRBD1 (6 bases). This CDR3 comprises 10 residues. Per germline, CDR1 DFQATT and CDR2 SNEGSKA (reference sequence). The ends were cut back, 3 bases at V and 11 bases at J, with 11 bases in the middle. The CDR3 loop reads CSARGAVKYF. In DNA form, the CDR3 reads TGCAGTGCTAGGGGGGCCGTGAAGTACTTC.

This chain joins TRBV19 and TRBJ2-3; D is perhaps TRBD2 (5 bases). The CDR3 extends over 14 amino acids. V gave up 5 bases and J gave up 1 base, with 10 bases separating them. Germline CDR1 LNHDA, CDR2 SQIVND (reference sequence). The CDR3 spells CASSPYGGTDTQYF. The CDR3 DNA is TGTGCCAGTAGTCCCTACGGGGGCACAGATACGCAGTATTTT.

The chain uses TRBV11-3 and TRBJ2-7; 8 nucleotides match TRBD2. J gave up 3 bases and V 5 bases, and 3 bases lay outside the gene matches. Looked up from germline, CDR1 is SGHNT and CDR2 is YENEEA. The CDR3 runs 13 residues. The CDR3 reads CASSQRGSYEQYF. The CDR3 nucleotides are TGTGCCAGCAGCCAGCGGGGGAGCTACGAGCAGTACTTC.

The gene calls are TRBV14 and TRBJ2-7, with D unresolved. Trimming cost V 0 bases and J 8 bases, with 14 bases left between them. The germline V gene encodes CDR1 SGHDN and CDR2 FVKESK. CDR3 length: 14 residues. The CDR3 coding sequence is TGTGCCAGCAGCCAAGACAGCCTTCGGGTTCAGCAGTACTTC. Amino acids: CASSQDSLRVQQYF.

The chain recombines TRBV6-6 with TRBJ2-3; D not resolved. The CDR3 runs 14 residues. Germline values: CDR1 MNHNY, CDR2 SVGAGI (reference sequence). The V end lost 2 bases, the J end lost 0 bases, and 6 bases lay between the germline ends. The DNA of the CDR3 is TGTGCCAGCAGTTACACAATTAGCACAGATACGCAGTATTTT. Its translation: CASSYTISTDTQYF.

The chain combines TRBV27 with TRBJ2-1, with no clear D. Trimming cost V 3 bases and J 6 bases, with 15 bases left between them. Germline V gene sequence: CDR1 MNHEY, CDR2 SMNVEV (reference sequence). This CDR3 is 15 amino acids long. The CDR3 bases are TGTGCCAGCAGTTTGCGGTCTGCGAACTGCAATGAGCAGTTCTTC. This codes for CASSLRSANCNEQFF.

Remarks on this clone: An end of the junction does not agree with germline; a read error may underlie this. The chain is built from TRBV7-7 and TRBJ2-1; TRBD2 aligns across 10 bases. CDR1 and CDR2 (germline): SSHAT, FNYEAQ (reference sequence). This CDR3 has 17 amino acids. Here the CDR3 reads CASSSTTIAGGDNEQFF. The CDR3 region has the DNA TGTGCTAGCAGCTCGACCACGATAGCGGGGGGCGACAATGAGCAGTTCTTC.

The chain is built from TRBV28 and TRBJ2-7; no reliable D call. Germline CDR1 reads MDHEN; CDR2 reads SYDVKM. Trimming took 4 bases from V and 4 from J, leaving 5 bases between them. The CDR3 covers 11 residues. As DNA, the CDR3 is TGTGCCAGCAGTTCTAGTTACGAGCAGTACTTC. Its translation: CASSSSYEQYF.

This chain links TRBV6-6 with TRBJ2-7; 12 bases fit TRBD2. The CDR3 spans 14 residues. Germline V gene lookup returns CDR1 MNHNY and CDR2 SVGAGI (reference sequence). J lost 4 bases, V lost 2 bases, and 0 bases had no gene match. The DNA of the CDR3 is TGTGCCAGCAGTTACCTAGCGGGAGGGTACGAGCAGTACTTC. This sequence encodes CASSYLAGGYEQYF.

This clone was observed a single time. The chain combines TRBV27 with TRBJ2-1; TRBD2 aligns across 7 bases. The CDR3 consists of 15 residues. Germline V gives CDR1 MNHEY, CDR2 SMNVEV (reference sequence). V was pared by 3 bases and J by 7 bases, with 9 bases of the junction left unmatched. CDR3 nucleotides: TGTGCCAGCAGTTTCAGCGGGGCCCGCACAAATGAGCAGTTCTTC. Translation gives CASSFSGARTNEQFF.

This chain joins TRBV10-3 and TRBJ2-2, with TRBD1 matching 9 bases. The CDR3 totals 16 residues. V trimming: 11 bases; J trimming: 4 bases; junction bases outside the gene matches: 14. Germline CDR1 reads ENHRY; CDR2 reads SYGVKD. Here the CDR3 reads CAATQGARFVTGELFF. Written as DNA, the CDR3 is TGTGCCGCAACACAGGGGGCGCGTTTCGTCACCGGGGAGCTGTTTTTT.

V usage is TRBV18 and J usage is TRBJ1-1, with TRBD1 identical over 7 bases. Trimming at V came to 5 bases and at J to 1 base, leaving 1 base not matched to a gene. The CDR3 has 13 residues. Germline values: CDR1 KGHSH, CDR2 LQKENI. Here the CDR3 reads CASSYRGNTEAFF. DNA for the CDR3: TGTGCCAGCTCATACAGGGGGAACACTGAAGCTTTCTTT.

The chain is built from TRBV19 and TRBJ2-4; no definite D call. Germline V lookup: CDR1 LNHDA, CDR2 SQIVND (reference sequence). V was shortened by 6 bases and J by 2 bases, with 11 bases between the two germline ends. The CDR3 is 14 amino acids. The CDR3 loop is CASRATLTKNIQYF. Written as DNA, the CDR3 is TGTGCCAGTAGAGCCACGCTTACCAAAAACATTCAGTACTTC.

V is TRBV13 and J is TRBJ2-6; 7 bases are shared with TRBD1. The trim removed 5 bases at V and 0 bases at J, leaving 10 bases unmatched. The CDR3 totals 18 residues. Germline V gene lookup returns CDR1 PRHDT and CDR2 FYEKMQ (reference sequence). CDR3 residues: CASSPRQGVSSGANVLTF. CDR3 coding DNA: TGTGCCAGCAGCCCCCGGCAGGGGGTTAGCTCTGGGGCCAACGTCCTGACTTTC. The variable domain in full, with the rest retrieved from reference TRBV13 and TRBJ2-6, is AAGVIQSPRHLIKEKRETATLKCYPIPRHDTVYWYQQGPGQDPQFLISFYEKMQSDKGSIPDRFSAQQFSDYHSELNMSSLELGDSALYFCASSPRQGVSSGANVLTFGAGSRLTVL.

Only one count was recorded for this clone. The chain combines TRBV6-5 with TRBJ1-2; TRBD1 agrees at 7 bases. This CDR3 has 14 residues. The trim removed 0 bases at V and 4 bases at J, leaving 2 bases unmatched. Germline CDR1 is MNHEY and CDR2 is SVGAGI. Here the CDR3 DNA reads TGTGCCAGCAGTTACTCAGGGGGCGTCTATGGCTACACCTTC. It specifies CASSYSGGVYGYTF.

The chain links TRBV19 to TRBJ1-1, with no clear D. The V gene lost 0 bases and the J gene lost 3 bases, with 14 bases spanning the gap. CDR1 is LNHDA, CDR2 SQIVND, per germline (reference sequence). The CDR3 totals 16 residues. In DNA form, the CDR3 reads TGTGCCAGTAGTATAGATCGGGGATTAGTCTACACTGAAGCTTTCTTT. It yields the protein CASSIDRGLVYTEAFF.

This clone was picked up one time. The rearrangement joins TRBV9 to TRBJ2-1, with D perhaps matching TRBD1 (6 bases). The germline CDR1 and CDR2 sequences are SGDLS and YYNGEE. The CDR3 has 14 residues. Trimming stripped 1 base from V and 6 bases from J, with 11 bases between. The DNA of the CDR3 is TGTGCCAGCAGCGTAATGGGGGCTCGCAATGAGCAGTTCTTC. As protein: CASSVMGARNEQFF.

The CDR3 here is CASSEVLKNELFF. CDR3 nucleotide sequence: TGTGCCAGCAGTGAAGTACTGAAGAATGAGCTGTTTTTT. The V call is TRBV2, the J call TRBJ2-2; no firm D call. The CDR3 length is 13 residues. Germline CDR1 SNHLY, CDR2 FYNNEI. The ends were cut back, 1 base at V and 11 bases at J, with 11 bases in the middle.

V and J are TRBV5-6 and TRBJ2-3, with TRBD2 matching 9 bases. Germline values: CDR1 SGHDT, CDR2 YYEEEE. This CDR3 is 15 amino acids long. V shed 0 bases and J 6 bases; nucleotides not matched to a gene: 5. The CDR3 DNA sequence: TGTGCCAGCAGCTTGGCTCTAGCGGGACCGGATACGCAGTATTTT. Translating it yields CASSLALAGPDTQYF. Drawing the rest from reference TRBV5-6 and TRBJ2-3, the complete variable domain is DAGVTQSPTHLIKTRGQQVTLRCSPKSGHDTVSWYQQALGQGPQFIFQYYEEEERQRGNFPDRFSGHQFPNYSSELNVNALLLGDSALYLCASSLALAGPDTQYFGPGTRLTVL.

The chain joins TRBV5-1 to TRBJ2-7; 7 bases match TRBD1. Germline CDR1 and CDR2: SGHRS and YFSETQ. This CDR3 contains 14 residues. The V and J ends lost 3 bases and 2 bases, in that order; junction bases with no gene match: 5. The CDR3 DNA sequence: TGCGCCAGCAGCTGGACAGGAAGGACCTACGAGCAGTACTTC. This sequence encodes CASSWTGRTYEQYF.

The rearrangement links TRBV5-4 to TRBJ2-3; tentative D call: TRBD2 (5 bases). Germline loops: CDR1 SGHNT, CDR2 YYREEE (reference sequence). V lost 4 bases and J 4 bases, leaving 7 bases between the germline ends. The CDR3 is 12 amino acids. As DNA, the CDR3 is TGTGCCAGCAGCATACTAGCAGATACGCAGTATTTT. Its translation: CASSILADTQYF.

This clone occurred once. The V and J genes are TRBV10-2 and TRBJ2-1, with a weak D call TRBD1 (5 bases). Germline V CDR1 and CDR2: WSHSY, SAAADI. The CDR3 runs to 13 residues. V lost 5 bases to trimming and J lost 2 bases, with 7 bases between them. The CDR3 nucleotides are TGCGCCAGCAGTCCACAGGCCTACAATGAGCAGTTCTTC. Translation: CASSPQAYNEQFF.

V gene TRBV5-4 combines with J gene TRBJ1-2; D is unclear. Between the trimmed V and J ends, which lost 4 bases and 2 bases, there was a span of 9 bases. In germline, CDR1 is SGHNT, CDR2 YYREEE (reference sequence). This CDR3 has 13 residues. The CDR3 reads CASSQRVNYGYTF. The CDR3 DNA reads as TGTGCCAGCAGCCAGCGAGTGAACTATGGCTACACCTTC.